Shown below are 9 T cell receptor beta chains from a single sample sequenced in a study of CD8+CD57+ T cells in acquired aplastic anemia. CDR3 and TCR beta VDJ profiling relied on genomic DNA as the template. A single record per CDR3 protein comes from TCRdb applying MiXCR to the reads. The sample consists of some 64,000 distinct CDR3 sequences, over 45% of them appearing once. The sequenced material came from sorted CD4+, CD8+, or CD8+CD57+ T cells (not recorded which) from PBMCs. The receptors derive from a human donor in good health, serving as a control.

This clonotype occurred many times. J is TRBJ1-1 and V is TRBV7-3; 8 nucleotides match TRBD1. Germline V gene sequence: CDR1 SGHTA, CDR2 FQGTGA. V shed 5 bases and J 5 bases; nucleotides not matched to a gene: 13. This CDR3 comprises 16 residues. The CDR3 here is CASSVQGAPGGTEAFF. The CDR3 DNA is TGTGCCAGCAGCGTCCAGGGGGCGCCCGGGGGAACTGAAGCTTTCTTT.

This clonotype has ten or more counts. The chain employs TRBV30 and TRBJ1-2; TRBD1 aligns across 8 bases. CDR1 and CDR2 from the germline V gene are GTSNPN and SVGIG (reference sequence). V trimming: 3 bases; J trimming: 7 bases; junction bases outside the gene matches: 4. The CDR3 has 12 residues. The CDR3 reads CAWSKTGGGYTF. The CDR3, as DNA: TGTGCCTGGAGCAAAACAGGGGGTGGCTACACCTTC.

CDR3 protein: CSANPDRVNTEAFF. For the CDR3, the DNA is TGCAGTGCTAACCCTGACAGAGTGAACACTGAAGCTTTCTTT. The V gene is TRBV20-1, the J gene TRBJ1-1; tentative D call: TRBD1 (5 bases). The germline CDR1 and CDR2 sequences are DFQATT and SNEGSKA (reference sequence). Trimming removed 4 bases at V and 0 bases at J, with 12 bases between. This CDR3 comprises 14 residues.

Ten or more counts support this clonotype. CDR3 sequence reads: CASSPFRLAGDTDTQYF. The CDR3 DNA reads TGTGCCAGCAGTCCCTTCCGACTAGCGGGGGACACAGATACGCAGTATTTT. The chain combines TRBV12-3 or TRBV12-4 with TRBJ2-3; 12 bases map to TRBD2. This CDR3 is 17 amino acids long. J gave up 2 bases and V 5 bases, and 8 bases lay outside the gene matches.

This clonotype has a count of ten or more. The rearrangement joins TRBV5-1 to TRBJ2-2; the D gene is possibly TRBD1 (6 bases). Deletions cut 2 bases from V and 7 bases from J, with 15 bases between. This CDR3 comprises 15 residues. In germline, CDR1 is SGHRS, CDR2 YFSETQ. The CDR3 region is CASSFVSGDNGELFF. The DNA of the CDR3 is TGCGCCAGCAGCTTCGTTTCAGGGGACAACGGGGAGCTGTTTTTT.

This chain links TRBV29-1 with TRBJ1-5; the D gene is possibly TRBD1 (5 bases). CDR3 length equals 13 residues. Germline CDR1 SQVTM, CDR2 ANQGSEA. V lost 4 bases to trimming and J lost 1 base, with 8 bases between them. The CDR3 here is CSVAWGSNQPQHF. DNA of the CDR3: TGCAGCGTTGCTTGGGGCAGCAATCAGCCCCAGCATTTT.

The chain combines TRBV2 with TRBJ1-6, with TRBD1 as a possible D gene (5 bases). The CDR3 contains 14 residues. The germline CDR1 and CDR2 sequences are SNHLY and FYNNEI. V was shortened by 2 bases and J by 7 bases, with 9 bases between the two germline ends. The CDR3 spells CASSEQGRNSPLHF. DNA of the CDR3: TGTGCCAGCAGTGAACAGGGAAGGAATTCACCCCTCCACTTT.

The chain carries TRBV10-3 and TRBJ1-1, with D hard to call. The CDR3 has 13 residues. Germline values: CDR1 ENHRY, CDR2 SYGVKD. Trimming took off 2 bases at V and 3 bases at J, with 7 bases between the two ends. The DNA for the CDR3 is TGTGCCATCAGTGAGGCACGGGACACTGAAGCTTTCTTT. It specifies CAISEARDTEAFF.

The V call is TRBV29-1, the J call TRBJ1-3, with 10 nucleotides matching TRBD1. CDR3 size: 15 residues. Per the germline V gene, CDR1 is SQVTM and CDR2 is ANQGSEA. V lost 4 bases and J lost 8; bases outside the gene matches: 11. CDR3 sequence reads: CSVAPSGTGEDTIYF. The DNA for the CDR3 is TGCAGCGTTGCACCTAGCGGGACAGGGGAGGACACCATATATTTT.